This TCR beta chain came from a study of post-analysis software for immune sequencing data. Study context: The patients showed relapsing-remitting, secondary progressive and progressive-relapsing multiple sclerosis courses.

Study findings and constraints: Under the F measure, samples that were prepared in one batch clustered strongly together. Patients with multiple sclerosis recorded significantly lower normalized Chao1 diversity than controls, the study found. About 5 TRBV segments were significantly more frequent in patients than in controls. TRBV5-6, TRBV5-1 and TRBV20-1 were among these segments.

V was pared by 5 bases and J by 9 bases, with 11 bases of the junction left unmatched. Germline CDR1 and CDR2: SQVTM and ANQGSEA. The CDR3 covers 14 residues. Regarding this clonotype: Its matching antigen is unknown.

Unique molecular identifiers were carried by the TCR beta cDNA libraries. Yield was some 500,000 cDNA molecules from around 0.96 to 9.9 million T cells. A single record per CDR3 protein comes from TCRdb applying MiXCR to the PCR reads. The sample carries 450,000 to 650,000 distinct CDR3 sequences, roughly 47% recorded once. Sequencing input: blood. This receptor was obtained from a girl between 10 and 17 years old with multiple sclerosis. The chain combines TRBV29-1 with TRBJ1-5, with 9 bases fitting TRBD1. CDR3 in DNA: TGCAGCGTTAAGGACAGGGGCCCGGGGCGGCCCCAGCATTTT. This encodes CSVKDRGPGRPQHF.